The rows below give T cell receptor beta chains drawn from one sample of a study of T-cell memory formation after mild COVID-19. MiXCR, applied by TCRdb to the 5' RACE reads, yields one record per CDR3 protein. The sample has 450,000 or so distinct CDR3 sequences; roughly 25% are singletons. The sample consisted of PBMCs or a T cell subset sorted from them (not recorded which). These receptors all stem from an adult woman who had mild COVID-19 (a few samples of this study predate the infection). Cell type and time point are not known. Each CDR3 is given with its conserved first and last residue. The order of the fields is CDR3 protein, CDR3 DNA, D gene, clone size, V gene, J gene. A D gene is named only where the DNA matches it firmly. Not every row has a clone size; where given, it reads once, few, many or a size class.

CASTGANKGNEQFF	TGTGCCAGCACCGGGGCCAATAAGGGTAATGAGCAGTTCTTC	NA	NA	TRBV2	TRBJ2-1
CASSQNLGGGTQYF	TGTGCCAGCAGCCAGAATCTAGGGGGAGGGACCCAGTACTTC	NA	few	TRBV3-1	TRBJ2-5
CASSFTGGVNEQFF	TGTGCCAGCAGCTTCACGGGAGGCGTCAATGAGCAGTTCTTC	TRBD2	few	TRBV11-3	TRBJ2-1
CASSEIPGTYLTDTQYF	TGTGCCAGCAGCGAAATTCCCGGGACATACCTCACAGATACGCAGTATTTT	NA	NA	TRBV2	TRBJ2-3
CSARDRGPRYEQYF	TGCAGTGCTAGAGATCGCGGGCCCCGCTACGAGCAGTACTTC	NA	few	TRBV20-1	TRBJ2-7
CASSQDRGGGRNIQYF	TGTGCCAGCAGCCAAGATAGGGGCGGAGGGAGAAACATTCAGTACTTC	NA	few	TRBV4-2	TRBJ2-4
CASRGLSGANVLTF	TGTGCCAGCAGAGGCCTCTCTGGGGCCAACGTCCTGACTTTC	NA	NA	TRBV28	TRBJ2-6
CASSLGGLDTEAFF	TGCGCCAGCAGCTTGGGGGGGCTAGACACTGAAGCTTTCTTT	NA	NA	TRBV5-1	TRBJ1-1
CASSPVDRAYEQYF	TGTGCCAGCTCACCAGTGGACAGAGCCTACGAGCAGTACTTC	NA	many	TRBV18	TRBJ2-7
CASSYGNGELNEQYF	TGTGCCAGCAGTTACGGCAATGGGGAATTAAACGAGCAGTACTTC	NA	NA	TRBV6-5	TRBJ2-7
CASSVRTDYF	TGTGCCAGCAGTGTTCGGACAGACTACTTC	NA	NA	TRBV6-4	TRBJ2-5
CASTPGLAGGPARNEQFF	TGTGCCAGCACCCCTGGACTAGCGGGGGGGCCGGCGCGAAATGAGCAGTTCTTC	TRBD2	once	TRBV27	TRBJ2-1
CASSIDTISSYEQYF	TGTGCCAGTAGTATAGACACCATCAGCTCCTACGAGCAGTACTTC	NA	NA	TRBV19	TRBJ2-7
CASRQTGSFYEQYF	TGTGCCAGCAGGCAGACAGGTTCCTTCTACGAGCAGTACTTC	NA	few	TRBV6-5	TRBJ2-7
CASSYVFGDGEQYF	TGTGCCAGCAGTTACGTTTTCGGGGATGGCGAGCAGTACTTC	NA	NA	TRBV6-5	TRBJ2-7
CASRARAGGEQFF	TGTGCCAGCAGGGCCCGAGCGGGGGGGGAGCAGTTCTTC	TRBD2	NA	TRBV2	TRBJ2-1
CATSDPAGGRYVEQFF	TGTGCCACCAGTGATCCCGCCGGGGGGCGCTACGTTGAGCAGTTCTTC	NA	NA	TRBV24-1	TRBJ2-1
CASSPGMNTGELFF	TGCGCCAGCAGCCCAGGAATGAACACCGGGGAGCTGTTTTTT	NA	many	TRBV5-1	TRBJ2-2
CASSVDGAWDIDNSPLHF	TGTGCCAGCAGCGTAGATGGGGCTTGGGACATAGATAATTCACCCCTCCACTTT	NA	NA	TRBV9	TRBJ1-6
CATSAKPGPSGANVLTF	TGTGCCACCAGCGCCAAACCCGGACCTTCTGGGGCCAACGTCCTGACTTTC	NA	NA	TRBV15	TRBJ2-6
CASSPGQGSAFF	TGTGCCAGCTCACCAGGACAGGGGAGCGCTTTCTTT	TRBD1	NA	TRBV18	TRBJ1-1
CASSSGTWLRSGNTIYF	TGTGCCAGCAGTTCCGGGACCTGGCTTCGATCTGGAAACACCATATATTTT	NA	many	TRBV12-3/TRBV12-4	TRBJ1-3
CASSVAGGGEQYF	TGTGCCAGCAGCGTAGCTGGCGGGGGCGAGCAGTACTTC	TRBD2	NA	TRBV9	TRBJ2-7
CATESAGNTYEQYF	TGTGCCACCGAGTCGGCGGGGAATACCTACGAGCAGTACTTC	NA	NA	TRBV24-1	TRBJ2-7
CASSLGGDAYF	TGTGCCAGCAGTTTAGGGGGGGACGCGTACTTC	NA	NA	TRBV12-3/TRBV12-4	TRBJ2-4
CASSQSAGEVSYEQYF	TGCGCCAGCAGCCAGTCGGCGGGGGAAGTGTCCTACGAGCAGTACTTC	TRBD2	few	TRBV4-1	TRBJ2-7
CASSFMETQYF	TGTGCCAGCAGTTTTATGGAGACCCAGTACTTC	NA	NA	TRBV12-3/TRBV12-4	TRBJ2-5